The rows below give T cell receptor beta chains drawn from one sample of a study of T cells after posttransplantation cyclophosphamide. Assay used: immunoSEQ multiplex PCR; TCRdb lists only in-frame clones, some missing. The sample contains tens of thousands of clones, about 91% of which appear only once. The sequencing input was PBMCs. These receptors came from a woman between 45 and 60 years old in good health and a related stem cell transplant donor. CDR3s include the opening cysteine and the closing phenylalanine or tryptophan. The D gene is left open where the match is weak. Size is stated for part of the rows, as once, few or many counts, or as a class when the clone is expanded.

CDR3 length	V gene	J gene	D gene	clone size	CDR3 DNA	CDR3 protein
16	TRBV7-6	TRBJ1-3	TRBD1	NA	TGTGCCAGCAGCTTAGACAGGGGGCTGGCTGGAAACACCATATATTTT	CASSLDRGLAGNTIYF
13	TRBV7-8	TRBJ2-7	NA	NA	TGTGCCAGCAGCATCCGGGACACCTACGAGCAGTACTTC	CASSIRDTYEQYF
15	TRBV10-1	TRBJ2-1	TRBD1	once	TGCGCCAGCAGGGCTACAGGGGAATCGTACAATGAGCAGTTCTTC	CASRATGESYNEQFF
14	TRBV7-9	TRBJ2-3	TRBD2	NA	TGTGCCAGCAGTCCGAGGGACTACACAGATACGCAGTATTTT	CASSPRDYTDTQYF
12	TRBV28	TRBJ1-1	NA	NA	TGTGCCAGCAGTCTGGCGAACACTGAAGCTTTCTTT	CASSLANTEAFF
15	TRBV5-6	TRBJ2-3	TRBD1	NA	TGTGCCAGCAGCAGGACAGGTCCGGGCACAGATACGCAGTATTTT	CASSRTGPGTDTQYF
12	TRBV10-1	TRBJ2-3	NA	NA	TGCGCCAGCGGGCGGGAAACAGATACGCAGTATTTT	CASGRETDTQYF
11	TRBV19	TRBJ1-2	NA	few	TGTGCCAGTAGTAACAGTTACGGCTACACCTTC	CASSNSYGYTF
16	TRBV11-2	TRBJ2-7	TRBD2	once	TGTGCCAGCAGCCGAGGGGCTAGCGGGACGAACTACGAGCAGTACTTC	CASSRGASGTNYEQYF
19	TRBV7-2	TRBJ1-5	NA	NA	TGTGCCAGCAGCTTAGGGTCCCGGACAGACGATTATAGCAATCAGCCCCAGCATTTT	CASSLGSRTDDYSNQPQHF
14	TRBV15	TRBJ1-2	NA	NA	TGTGCCACCAGCAGAAGGGAACAGGTTTATGGCTACACCTTC	CATSRREQVYGYTF
15	TRBV28	TRBJ1-2	NA	NA	TGTGCCAGCAGTTTATCGGGGGGGGCCGGCTATGGCTACACCTTC	CASSLSGGAGYGYTF
15	TRBV7-2	TRBJ2-1	NA	NA	TGTGCCAGCAGCTTTAGGGGGTCCTCCTACAATGAGCAGTTCTTC	CASSFRGSSYNEQFF
13	TRBV29-1	TRBJ1-4	TRBD1	NA	TGCAGCGCCTCGGACAGGGTGGGGGAAAAACTGTTTTTT	CSASDRVGEKLFF
19	TRBV5-1	TRBJ2-1	TRBD2	NA	TGCGCCAGCAGCCCCCAGGGGACTAGCGGGGGACTCTCCTACAATGAGCAGTTCTTC	CASSPQGTSGGLSYNEQFF
17	TRBV7-6	TRBJ1-3	NA	NA	TGTGCCAGCAGCTTAGGGGCTGCAGGCCGCTCTGGAAACACCATATATTTT	CASSLGAAGRSGNTIYF
15	TRBV7-2	TRBJ1-2	NA	NA	TGTGCCAGCAGCTTCGGACAGATAGTTAACTATGGCTACACCTTC	CASSFGQIVNYGYTF
16	TRBV18	TRBJ2-5	NA	NA	TGTGCCAGCTCACCTCAACCCACAGGGCTCCAAGAGACCCAGTACTTC	CASSPQPTGLQETQYF
15	TRBV10-3	TRBJ2-1	NA	NA	TGTGCCATCAGTGAGTCGGAGGGGGGGGGATATGAGCAGTTCTTC	CAISESEGGGYEQFF
13	TRBV5-1	TRBJ2-7	TRBD2	NA	TGCGCCAGTACTAGCGTAGAGCCTAACGAGCAGTACTTC	CASTSVEPNEQYF
18	TRBV19	TRBJ2-1	TRBD2	NA	TGTGCCAGTAGTACCCGGACTAGCGGGGGCGAGTTTATCTATGAGCAGTTCTTC	CASSTRTSGGEFIYEQFF
15	TRBV14	TRBJ1-5	TRBD1	NA	TGTGCCAGCAGCCAAGATCTGGGACAGGGGGCTCTCCAGCATTTT	CASSQDLGQGALQHF
14	TRBV27	TRBJ1-2	NA	NA	TGTGCCAGCAGTTTAGGGTTAGGGGTGGATGGCTACACCTTC	CASSLGLGVDGYTF
17	TRBV7-8	TRBJ2-7	TRBD2	NA	TGTGCCAGCAGCTTAGCCCTAACTAGCGGGAGGCACTACGAGCAGTACTTC	CASSLALTSGRHYEQYF
16	TRBV5-6	TRBJ1-2	TRBD1	NA	TGTGCCAGCAGCGATCCTAGACAGGGGATAGGCTATGGCTACACCTTC	CASSDPRQGIGYGYTF
13	TRBV7-9	TRBJ2-7	NA	NA	TGTGCCAGCAGGGAGGAGGGGGCGCGCGAGCAGTACTTC	CASREEGAREQYF
14	TRBV10-3	TRBJ1-2	NA	NA	TGTGCCATCGCCCGGGACTCCGCTAACTATGGCTACACCTTC	CAIARDSANYGYTF
14	TRBV7-9	TRBJ2-7	TRBD1	NA	TGTGCCAGCTTCTCCGGACAGGGCTGGGGCGAGCAGTACTTC	CASFSGQGWGEQYF
14	TRBV28	TRBJ2-5	NA	NA	TGTGCCAGCAGTTGGGCCGGAGGGGCAGAGACCCAGTACTTC	CASSWAGGAETQYF
16	TRBV4-2	TRBJ1-5	NA	NA	TGTGCCAGCAGCCAAGACGGCAGGGAAAGCAATCAGCCCCAGCATTTT	CASSQDGRESNQPQHF